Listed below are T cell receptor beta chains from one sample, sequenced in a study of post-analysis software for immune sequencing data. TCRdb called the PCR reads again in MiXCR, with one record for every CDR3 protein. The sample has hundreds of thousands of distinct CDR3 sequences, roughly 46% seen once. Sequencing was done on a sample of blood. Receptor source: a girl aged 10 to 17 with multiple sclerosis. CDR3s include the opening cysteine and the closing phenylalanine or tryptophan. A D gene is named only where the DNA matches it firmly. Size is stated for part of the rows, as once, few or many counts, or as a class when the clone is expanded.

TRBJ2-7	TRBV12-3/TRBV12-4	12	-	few	TGTGCCAGCACCAGCGGAGCCTACGAGCAGTACTTC	CASTSGAYEQYF
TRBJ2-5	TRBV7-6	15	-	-	TGTGCCAGCAGCTTAGGATCCGGTTGGGGAGAGACCCAGTACTTC	CASSLGSGWGETQYF
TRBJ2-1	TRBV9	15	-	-	TGTGCCAGCAACGTAGCGAGGGGTAGGAGGAATGAGCAGTTCTTC	CASNVARGRRNEQFF
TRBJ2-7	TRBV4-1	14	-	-	TGCGCCAGCAGCAATCAGCACGAGGCTTACGAGCAGTACTTC	CASSNQHEAYEQYF
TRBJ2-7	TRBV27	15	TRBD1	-	TGTGCCAGCAGTCGCGCCGGCACAGGGGGCGGCGAGCAGTACTTC	CASSRAGTGGGEQYF
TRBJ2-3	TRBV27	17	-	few	TGTGCCAGCAGTTTACTACACGGGGCGGGGAGCACAGATACGCAGTATTTT	CASSLLHGAGSTDTQYF
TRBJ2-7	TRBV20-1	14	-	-	TGCAGTGCTAGAGCAGGACTGCCAGCCTACGAGCAGTACTTC	CSARAGLPAYEQYF
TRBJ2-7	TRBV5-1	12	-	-	TGCGCCAGCAGCATTAGCAGGGACGAGCAGTACTTC	CASSISRDEQYF
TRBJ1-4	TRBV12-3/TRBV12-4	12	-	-	TGTGCCAGCGGCTACAGCGGCGAAAAACTGTTTTTT	CASGYSGEKLFF
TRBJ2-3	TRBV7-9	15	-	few	TGTGCCAGCAGCTTAGTGGAGATCGGGACAGATACGCAGTATTTT	CASSLVEIGTDTQYF
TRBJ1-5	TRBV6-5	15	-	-	TGTGCCAGCAGTCCTGGGGCAGGGGTCAATCAGCCCCAGCATTTT	CASSPGAGVNQPQHF
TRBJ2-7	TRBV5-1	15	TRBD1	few	TGCGCCAGCAGCTTGGAGGACAGGGGTAGGTACGAGCAGTACTTC	CASSLEDRGRYEQYF
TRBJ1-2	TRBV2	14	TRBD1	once	TGTGCCAGCAGTGACGGCAGGGGGCCCCATGGCTACACCTTC	CASSDGRGPHGYTF
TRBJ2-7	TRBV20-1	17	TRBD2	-	TGCAGTGCTTCTGTACTAGCGGGAGGGCCCGGAGTGCACGAGCAGTACTTC	CSASVLAGGPGVHEQYF
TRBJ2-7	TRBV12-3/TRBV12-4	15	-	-	TGTGCCAGCAGTTTAGTACAGGGAGTTTCCTACGAGCAGTACTTC	CASSLVQGVSYEQYF
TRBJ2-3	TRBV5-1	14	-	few	TGCGCCAGCAGCTTTCAGGGCAGGACAGATACGCAGTATTTT	CASSFQGRTDTQYF
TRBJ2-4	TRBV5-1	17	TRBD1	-	TGCGCCAGCAGCTGGACTGGGACAGCCCTAGCCAAAAACATTCAGTACTTC	CASSWTGTALAKNIQYF
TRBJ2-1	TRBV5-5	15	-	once	TGTGCCAGCAGCACCGAGGGAGCGTCCTACAATGAGCAGTTCTTC	CASSTEGASYNEQFF
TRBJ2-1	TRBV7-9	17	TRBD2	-	TGTGCCAGCATCCCGGGACTAGCGGGAGGGAACTACAATGAGCAGTTCTTC	CASIPGLAGGNYNEQFF
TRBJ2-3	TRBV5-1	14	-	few	TGCGCCAGCAGCTTGGACGCTAGCACAGATACGCAGTATTTT	CASSLDASTDTQYF
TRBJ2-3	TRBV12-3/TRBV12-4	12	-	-	TGTGCCAGCAGAGATGGCACAGATACGCGGTATTTT	CASRDGTDTRYF
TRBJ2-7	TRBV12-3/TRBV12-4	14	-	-	TGTGCCAGCAGTTTCCTGGACAGTTCCTACGAGCAGTACTTC	CASSFLDSSYEQYF
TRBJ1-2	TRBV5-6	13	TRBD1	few	TGTGCCAGCAGCTGGACAGGGGGGTATGGCTACACCTTC	CASSWTGGYGYTF
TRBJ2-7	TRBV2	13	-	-	TGTGCCAGCAGTGAACAGGTTGGATACGAGCAGTACTTC	CASSEQVGYEQYF
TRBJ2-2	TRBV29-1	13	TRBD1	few	TGCAGCGCGGGACAGGGACCCACCGGGGAGCTGTTTTTT	CSAGQGPTGELFF
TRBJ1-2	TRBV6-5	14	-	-	TGTGCCAGCAGCCCCGGGACCCCCTCAGGTGGCTACACCTTC	CASSPGTPSGGYTF
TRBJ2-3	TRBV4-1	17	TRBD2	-	TGCGCCAGCAGCCTCACTGGGACTAAATCTAGCACAGATACGCAGTATTTT	CASSLTGTKSSTDTQYF
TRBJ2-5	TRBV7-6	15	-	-	TGTGCCAGCAGCAGAAGGGCTGGGGCCGGAGAGACCCAGTACTTC	CASSRRAGAGETQYF
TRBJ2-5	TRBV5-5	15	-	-	TGTGCCAGCAGCACCCTCGGGGGGCCGCAAGAGACCCAGTACTTC	CASSTLGGPQETQYF
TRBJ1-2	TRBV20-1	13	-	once	TGCAGTGCTAGTGAGGGGGGGAGCTATAGCTACACCTTC	CSASEGGSYSYTF
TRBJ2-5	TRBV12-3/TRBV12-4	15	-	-	TGTGCCAGCAGTTCCTCTTTGGGGCGGGGAGAGACCCAGTACTTC	CASSSSLGRGETQYF
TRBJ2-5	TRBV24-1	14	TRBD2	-	TGTGCCACCAGCCCGGGGGGTATGGAAGAGACCCAGTACTTC	CATSPGGMEETQYF
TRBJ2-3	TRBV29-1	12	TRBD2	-	TGCAGCGTTGAGTGGGGGGGGGATACGCAGTATTTT	CSVEWGGDTQYF
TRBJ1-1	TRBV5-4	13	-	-	TGTGCCAGCAGCGCAGTTTCCCGGGGGGCAGCTTTCTTT	CASSAVSRGAAFF
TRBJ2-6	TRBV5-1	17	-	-	TGCGCCAGCAGCTCCCTCGTACAGGGTGATGGGGCCAACGTCCTGACTTTC	CASSSLVQGDGANVLTF
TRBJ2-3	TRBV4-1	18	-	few	TGCGCCAGCAGCCTGAATAGGTTCCGACAGCCCCCATCAGATACGCAGTATTTT	CASSLNRFRQPPSDTQYF
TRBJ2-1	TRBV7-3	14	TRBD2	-	TGTGCCAGCAGCTTCGGACTAGCGTACAATGAGCAGTTCTTC	CASSFGLAYNEQFF
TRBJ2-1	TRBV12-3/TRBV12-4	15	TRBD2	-	TGTGCCAGCAGTTCGGGTCTAGCGGATTACAATGAGCAGTTCTTC	CASSSGLADYNEQFF
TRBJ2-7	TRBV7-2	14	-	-	TGTGCCAGCAGCTTAGCGCTCAGGGATCACGAGCAGTACTTC	CASSLALRDHEQYF
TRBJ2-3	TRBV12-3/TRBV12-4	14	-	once	TGTGCCAGCAGTCAGGGGGCGGGGGCAGATACACAGTATTTT	CASSQGAGADTQYF
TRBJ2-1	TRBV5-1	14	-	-	TGCGCCAGCAGCTTGACTCTTGCCTACAATGAGCAGTTCTTC	CASSLTLAYNEQFF
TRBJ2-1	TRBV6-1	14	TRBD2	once	TGTGCCAGCAGTGCAACTAGCGGCCTCAATGAGCAGTTCTTC	CASSATSGLNEQFF
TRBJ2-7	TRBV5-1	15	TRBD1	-	TGCACCAGCACCGCCCGGACAGGCAATACCTACGAGCAGTACTTC	CTSTARTGNTYEQYF
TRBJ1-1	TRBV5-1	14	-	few	TGCGCCAGCAGCTTGCGGACAGTGAACACTGAAGCTTTCTTT	CASSLRTVNTEAFF
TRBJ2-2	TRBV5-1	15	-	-	TGCGCCAGCAGCTTGGTTACAGGGAACACCGGGGAGCTGTTTTTT	CASSLVTGNTGELFF
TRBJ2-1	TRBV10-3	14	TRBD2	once	TGTGCCGTACGGGGACTAGCGGGGTGGAATGAGCAGTTCTTC	CAVRGLAGWNEQFF
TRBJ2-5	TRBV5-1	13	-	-	TGCGCCACCTCGGGGCTGCGCCAAGAGACCCAGTACTTC	CATSGLRQETQYF
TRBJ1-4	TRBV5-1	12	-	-	TGCGCCAGCAGCTTTCGCGGCGGAAAACTGTTTTTT	CASSFRGGKLFF
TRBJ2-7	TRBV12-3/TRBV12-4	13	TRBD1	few	TGTGCCAGCAGTTTCGGGACAGTCTACGAGCAGTACTTC	CASSFGTVYEQYF
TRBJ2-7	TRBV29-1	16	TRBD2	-	TGCAGCGTCCGCGGGACTAGCGGAACCCACGACTACGAGCAGTACTTC	CSVRGTSGTHDYEQYF
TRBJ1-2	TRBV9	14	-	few	TGTGCCAGCAGCGTGGGGCAGGCCACTTATGGCTACACCTTC	CASSVGQATYGYTF
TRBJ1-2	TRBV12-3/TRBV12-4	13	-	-	TGTGCCAGCACGACGGGGGGGCACTATGGCTACACCTTC	CASTTGGHYGYTF
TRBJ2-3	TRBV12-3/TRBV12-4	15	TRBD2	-	TGTGCCAGCAGTTTTTTTCGGGAGGCTGCAGATACGCAGTATTTT	CASSFFREAADTQYF
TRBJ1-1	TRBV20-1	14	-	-	TGCAGTGCTAGGCCATGGGACAAGAACACTGAAGCTTTCTTT	CSARPWDKNTEAFF
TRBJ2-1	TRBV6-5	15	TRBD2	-	TGTGCCAGCAGTTACTCTGCGGGGGGGTGGAGTGAGCAGTTCTTC	CASSYSAGGWSEQFF
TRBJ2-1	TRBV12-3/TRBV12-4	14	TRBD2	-	TGTGCCAGCAGTCCTAGCGGGAGCATCCATGAGCAGTTCTTC	CASSPSGSIHEQFF